This T cell receptor (beta chain) derives from a study of T cells in Graves' hyperthyroidism and ophthalmopathy. V was trimmed by 4 bases and J by 0 bases, leaving 16 bases between them. The CDR3 consists of 17 residues. The germline gives CDR1 KGHSY, CDR2 FQNENV. The patients, who ranged from 18 to 65 in age, presented with newly diagnosed hyperthyroidism lasting under 2 months. Patients were excluded because of uncontrolled infection, other autoimmune disease, pregnancy or lactation. Clinical symptoms, serum thyroxine, TRAb, thyroid ultrasound and orbital computed tomography established diagnosis. At first hyperthyroidism diagnosis, before any ophthalmopathy symptoms, the blood sample was collected. The sample holds many counts of this clonotype. Amplification of TCR beta CDR3 regions used RNA as the template. Carried out on the TCR CDR3, a first-round RT-PCR used the HTBI primer set. TCRdb fed the multiplex PCR reads into MiXCR, producing one record per CDR3 protein. Of 370,000 or so distinct CDR3 sequences listed, about 15% were seen once; the top ten hold roughly 26%.

This clonotype was obtained from a woman between 18 and 29 years old with Graves' hyperthyroidism that later progressed to Graves' ophthalmopathy. Specimen: blood. The V gene is TRBV16, the J gene TRBJ1-5; D is undetermined. CDR3 in amino acids: CASSRGSSSDSNQPQHF. In nucleotides, the CDR3 is TGTGCCAGCAGCCGCGGATCGTCCTCCGATAGCAATCAGCCCCAGCATTTT.